The clone carrying this T cell receptor (beta chain) appeared once. Its antigen remains unidentified. These data come from a study of T cell repertoires in cytomegalovirus infection. Study-wide background: Researchers turned to recently identified HLA-C-restricted CMV epitopes as well as well-studied HLA-B-restricted ones.

Using its own MiXCR run on the reads, TCRdb lists one record per CDR3 protein. The repertoire holds 45,000 to 60,000 distinct CDR3 sequences, 15% to 25% seen once, with 55% to 65% in the top ten. Study-level results: CMV-specific TCR beta clonotypes restricted by HLA-C were the ones dominating the ex vivo response. Frequencies of public TCR beta families were cumulated, and this identified carriers of CMV plus the relevant HLA.

CDR3 length: 16 amino acids. Per germline, CDR1 MNHEY and CDR2 SVGEGT. Trimming cost V 0 bases and J 5 bases, with 14 bases left between them. V is TRBV6-2 or TRBV6-3 and J is TRBJ2-1; D remains unclear. This clonotype originated in a human donor in good health (CMV status not recorded). Some clones in this sample may be carry-over from other donors' samples. The sequencing used CD8+ T cells from cultured PBMCs, collected from culture after CMV antigen stimulation. This chain's CDR3 is CASSYSLGILNNEQFF. The CDR3 DNA reads TGTGCCAGCAGTTACTCCCTTGGGATTCTTAACAATGAGCAGTTCTTC.